The rows below give T cell receptor beta chains drawn from one sample of a study of control samples from healthy donors and cancer patients. Generated by immunoSEQ multiplex PCR, the TCRdb table keeps only in-frame clones and is missing some. The sample includes 150,000 or so clones, roughly 93% of them seen just once. Sequenced material: blood. These receptors were obtained from a man between 18 and 29 years old in good health. CDR3s include the opening cysteine and the closing phenylalanine or tryptophan. A D gene is named only where the DNA matches it firmly. Where a row states a size, it is once, few, many or the class of an expanded clone; other rows omit it.

j_call	d_call	v_call	clone_size	cdr3_nt	cdr3_aa
TRBJ2-3	TRBD2	TRBV3-1/TRBV3-2	once	TGTGCCAGCAGCCAGGCGGTCGGGGGGTTAGATACGCAGTATTTT	CASSQAVGGLDTQYF
TRBJ1-2	-	TRBV20-1	-	TGCAGTGCTTGGACCTGGGGCTACACCTTC	CSAWTWGYTF
TRBJ1-6	-	TRBV5-1	-	TGCGCCAGCAGCTTGGCCAGGGACGTTGGTTCACCCCTCCACTTT	CASSLARDVGSPLHF
TRBJ1-2	-	TRBV19	-	TGTGCCAGTAGTATAATCCCGGTAGCGAGCTATGGCTACACCTTC	CASSIIPVASYGYTF
TRBJ1-2	TRBD1	TRBV11-2	-	TGTGCCAGCAGCTTAGATCCTGCAGGGGGCTATGGCTACACCTTC	CASSLDPAGGYGYTF
TRBJ2-4	-	TRBV28	once	TGTGCCAGCAGTTACAGGCTTCCCAAAAACATTCAGTACTTC	CASSYRLPKNIQYF
TRBJ2-1	-	TRBV18	-	TGTGCCAGCTCACCACCGGGGAGAAGGTACAATGAGCAGTTCTTC	CASSPPGRRYNEQFF
TRBJ1-2	-	TRBV29-1	-	TGCAGCGTCCCGGGGGTAGGCGGCTACACCTTC	CSVPGVGGYTF
TRBJ1-1	-	TRBV10-3	-	TGTGCCATCAACGAGGGCCCTCCGCACGCTGAAGCTTTCTTT	CAINEGPPHAEAFF
TRBJ1-1	TRBD1	TRBV19	-	TGTGCCAGCAGACAGGGGGGGACTGAAGCTTTCTTT	CASRQGGTEAFF
TRBJ2-1	TRBD2	TRBV5-4	-	TGTGCCAGCAGCCTGACTAGCGGGGGCTCTTATATAGAGCAGTTCTTC	CASSLTSGGSYIEQFF
TRBJ2-3	-	TRBV6-5	-	TGTGCCAGCAGCCTCCAAAGGGACCGCACAGATACGCAGTATTTT	CASSLQRDRTDTQYF
TRBJ1-2	-	TRBV3-1/TRBV3-2	-	TGTGCCAGCAGCCAAGATCTTAGGAGGCGAAACGGCTACACCTTC	CASSQDLRRRNGYTF
TRBJ1-1	-	TRBV28	-	TGTGCCAGCACTTCATCAGGGGCGGCCACTGAAGCTTTCTTT	CASTSSGAATEAFF
TRBJ1-5	TRBD1	TRBV2	-	TGTGCCAGCACGACAGGGTTTAACAATCAGCCCCAGCATTTT	CASTTGFNNQPQHF
TRBJ1-2	-	TRBV3-1/TRBV3-2	-	TGTGCCAGCAGCCTCCCTGACAGCTATGGCTACACCTTC	CASSLPDSYGYTF
TRBJ2-1	-	TRBV4-1	-	TGCGCCAGCAGCCAAGTCCACGCCGGGGCAGATGAGCAGTTCTTC	CASSQVHAGADEQFF
TRBJ1-2	-	TRBV9	-	TGTGCCAGCAGCGTAGAAGAGACGGGCTATGGCTACACCTTC	CASSVEETGYGYTF
TRBJ1-2	-	TRBV7-4	-	TGTGCCAGCAGCTTAAGGGACATGAAGTATGGCTACACCTTC	CASSLRDMKYGYTF
TRBJ1-6	-	TRBV28	-	TGTGCCAGCAGTTTTCGGCGACAGCAAAAGTTTTATAATTCACCCCTCCACTTT	CASSFRRQQKFYNSPLHF
TRBJ1-1	-	TRBV3-1/TRBV3-2	few	TGTGCCAGCAGCCCCCAGACGGTGAACACTGAAGCTTTCTTT	CASSPQTVNTEAFF
TRBJ1-1	TRBD1	TRBV9	-	TGTGCCAGCAGTGACACAGGGGGCCTCACTGAAGCTTTCTTT	CASSDTGGLTEAFF
TRBJ1-1	-	TRBV5-1	-	TGCGCCAGCAGCTTGGCCCAGGGAGGGGCCACTGAAGCTTTCTTT	CASSLAQGGATEAFF
TRBJ2-5	-	TRBV14	-	TGTGCCAGCAGCCGCATTTTAGGGGCGGGAGAGACCCAGTACTTC	CASSRILGAGETQYF
TRBJ1-1	TRBD1	TRBV28	-	TGTGCCAGCAGGGGACAGAGTATTTTGAACACTGAAGCTTTCTTT	CASRGQSILNTEAFF
TRBJ1-5	TRBD1	TRBV2	-	TGTGCCAGCAGTGAGCCGCGTAACAGGGGAGCTCAGCCCCAGCATTTT	CASSEPRNRGAQPQHF
TRBJ2-7	TRBD2	TRBV7-2	once	TGTGCCAGCAGCTTCCGGGAGGGCCGTGGGGAGCAGTACTTC	CASSFREGRGEQYF
TRBJ2-7	TRBD2	TRBV6-2/TRBV6-3	-	TGTGCCAGCAGTTACGGACTAGCGGGAGCCCACTCCTACGAGCAGTACTTC	CASSYGLAGAHSYEQYF
TRBJ2-3	TRBD1	TRBV3-1/TRBV3-2	-	TGTGCCAGCAGCCCTCAGGGGGCGGCAGATACGCAGTATTTT	CASSPQGAADTQYF
TRBJ2-6	-	TRBV7-2	-	TGTGCCAGCAGCTTAAGATTGGGTCGAGCAGCGACCAACGTCCTGACTTTC	CASSLRLGRAATNVLTF
TRBJ2-5	TRBD2	TRBV7-2	-	TGTGCCAGCAGCCCCGCGCCGGGACTAGGGCGGGAGACCCAGTACTTC	CASSPAPGLGRETQYF